These 30 T cell receptor beta chains were all obtained from the same sample, sequenced in a study of response to subunit inactivated influenza vaccine. In TCRdb, the RT-PCR reads were re-called with MiXCR into one record per CDR3 protein. The table lists around 190,000 distinct CDR3 sequences, around an eighth of them singletons. Source: CD8+ T cells sorted from PBMCs, taken about 5 days after vaccination. The source is a man between 45 and 60 years old who received an inactivated influenza vaccine.

This clonotype has ten or more counts. V usage is TRBV12-3 or TRBV12-4 and J usage is TRBJ2-1; TRBD2 agrees at 7 bases. Trimming removed 6 bases from V and 9 bases from J; junction bases left unmatched: 5. The CDR3 extends over 12 amino acids. This CDR3 is CASSSSGTEQFF. The CDR3 nucleotides read TGTGCCAGCAGCAGCAGCGGGACTGAGCAGTTCTTC.

The chain combines TRBV5-5 with TRBJ1-2; D possibly corresponds to TRBD1 (5 bases). Between the trimmed V and J ends, which lost 1 base and 4 bases, there was a span of 14 bases. CDR3 length: 15 residues. Germline V CDR1 and CDR2: SGHKS, YYEKEE (reference sequence). CDR3 residues: CASSLSTEGPYGYTF. CDR3 DNA: TGTGCCAGCAGCTTGTCCACCGAGGGACCCTATGGCTACACCTTC.

The J gene is TRBJ2-5, the V gene TRBV3-1; TRBD2 agrees at 11 bases. The CDR3 runs to 17 residues. With V trimmed by 4 bases and J by 5 bases, 12 bases remained unmatched. Germline V lookup: CDR1 LGHDT, CDR2 YNNKEL (reference sequence). This CDR3 is CASSRGRLAGISETQYF. The CDR3 nucleotides are TGTGCCAGCAGCCGAGGGAGACTAGCGGGAATTTCGGAGACCCAGTACTTC.

This clonotype has just a few counts. J is TRBJ2-1 and V is TRBV20-1; 8 positions match TRBD1. Looked up from germline, CDR1 is DFQATT and CDR2 is SNEGSKA (reference sequence). After removal of 0 bases from V and 6 bases from J, the junction contained 7 bases not matched to a gene. This CDR3 region has 15 residues. DNA for the CDR3: TGCAGTGCTAGAGATTCACAGGGGGTGACCAATGAGCAGTTCTTC. Its translation is CSARDSQGVTNEQFF.

The chain joins TRBV30 to TRBJ2-3; 8 bases are a match to TRBD2. J lost 3 bases, V lost 2 bases, and 1 base had no gene match. Germline V gene data show CDR1 as GTSNPN and CDR2 as SVGIG (reference sequence). The length of the CDR3 is 13 residues. CDR3 region: CAWSSGRTDTQYF. DNA of the CDR3: TGTGCCTGGAGTAGCGGGAGAACAGATACGCAGTATTTT.

This clonotype was counted between two and nine times. The chain uses TRBV11-2 and TRBJ2-5; D may correspond to TRBD1 or TRBD2 (5 bases each). V was trimmed by 1 base and J by 0 bases, leaving 9 bases between them. CDR3 length equals 15 residues. The V gene's germline CDR1 is SGHAT and CDR2 FQNNGV. CDR3: CASSLVGGNQETQYF. The CDR3 region has the DNA TGTGCCAGCAGCTTAGTTGGGGGAAACCAAGAGACCCAGTACTTC.

This chain uses TRBV29-1 with TRBJ2-3; 9 nucleotides line up with TRBD2. Germline lookup yields CDR1 SQVTM and CDR2 ANQGSEA. The CDR3 covers 14 residues. J lost 6 bases, V lost 7 bases, and 11 bases had no gene match. The CDR3 DNA is TGCAGCGGTCAGACTAGCGGTCGCCCCGATACGCAGTATTTT. Protein sequence: CSGQTSGRPDTQYF.

This chain joins TRBV2 and TRBJ2-1, with 12 bases lining up with TRBD2. With V trimmed by 6 bases and J by 8 bases, 8 bases remained unmatched. CDR1 and CDR2 from the germline V gene are SNHLY and FYNNEI. The CDR3 loop spans 15 amino acids. The DNA for the CDR3 is TGTGCCAGCAGCGGACTAGCGGGGAACATCGATGAGCAGTTCTTC. This encodes CASSGLAGNIDEQFF.

The genes are TRBV7-3 and TRBJ2-7, with TRBD1 as a possible D gene (6 bases). The germline V and J ends were trimmed by 5 bases and 4 bases, with 12 bases remaining between them. Germline-derived CDR1 and CDR2 are SGHTA and FQGTGA. CDR3 size: 13 residues. CDR3 region: CASSPSRGYEQYF. The CDR3 DNA reads TGTGCCAGCAGCCCTTCCAGGGGTTACGAGCAGTACTTC.

This clonotype was observed a few times. The CDR3 loop is CASSLASNYNTGELFF. In nucleotides, the CDR3 is TGTGCCAGCAGCTTGGCTTCCAATTACAACACCGGGGAGCTGTTTTTT. The chain uses TRBV5-4 and TRBJ2-2; D unresolved. Germline V lookup: CDR1 SGHNT, CDR2 YYREEE (reference sequence). This CDR3 has 16 residues. Trimming removed 0 bases from V and 2 bases from J, with 11 bases in between.

The chain has TRBV24-1 and TRBJ1-5; D might be TRBD1 (6 bases). Germline values: CDR1 KGHDR, CDR2 SFDVKD. Trimming left V 3 bases short and J 11 bases short, with 13 bases between. CDR3 length equals 13 residues. CDR3 residues: CATSDLTGAAQHF. The CDR3 bases are TGTGCCACCAGTGATCTGACAGGCGCAGCCCAGCATTTT.

This clonotype has more than one count but fewer than ten. The V call is TRBV12-3 or TRBV12-4, the J call TRBJ2-1; 8 nucleotides agree with TRBD1. The CDR3 is made up of 14 amino acids. J was trimmed by 8 bases and V by 3 bases; bases with no gene match: 6. The CDR3 DNA sequence: TGTGCCAGCAGTTTTAGGACAGGGCTCGATGAGCAGTTCTTC. It specifies CASSFRTGLDEQFF.

Ten or more counts support this clonotype. The V gene is TRBV20-1, the J gene TRBJ2-7; D remains unclear. CDR3 length: 13 amino acids. Germline V gene data show CDR1 as DFQATT and CDR2 as SNEGSKA (reference sequence). Trimming took off 6 bases at V and 7 bases at J, with 19 bases between the two ends. CDR3 protein: CSAWNFETEEQYF. The CDR3 DNA sequence: TGCAGTGCGTGGAATTTCGAGACTGAAGAGCAGTACTTC.

This clonotype was seen more than once but under ten times. The chain links TRBV27 to TRBJ2-7; D might be TRBD2 (6 bases). Germline V gene data show CDR1 as MNHEY and CDR2 as SMNVEV (reference sequence). CDR3 length equals 16 residues. V was clipped by 0 bases and J by 4 bases, with 16 bases between them. The CDR3 loop reads CASSLSGGWVSYEQYF. The CDR3 region has the DNA TGTGCCAGCAGTTTATCAGGAGGGTGGGTGTCGTACGAGCAGTACTTC.

The genes are TRBV28 and TRBJ1-2, with 9 bases aligning to TRBD1. The CDR3 is 14 amino acids. V lost 5 bases, J lost 8 bases, and 9 bases stayed unmatched. The germline CDR1 and CDR2 sequences are MDHEN and SYDVKM. The CDR3 region has the DNA TGTGCCAGCAGTCCCCTGACAGGGGGGGACGGCTACACCTTC. The encoded protein is CASSPLTGGDGYTF.

The chain links TRBV9 to TRBJ2-7; D gene ambiguous. V shed 0 bases and J shed 2 bases, with 12 bases lying between them. From germline, CDR1 is SGDLS and CDR2 YYNGEE. The CDR3 extends over 15 amino acids. CDR3 in DNA: TGTGCCAGCAGCGTAGACACAACTGAGACCTACGAGCAGTACTTC. Residues: CASSVDTTETYEQYF.

The chain uses TRBV10-3 and TRBJ2-3; D uncertain. Trimming pared 3 bases from V and 1 base from J, leaving 11 bases between. This CDR3 has 15 amino acids. The germline V gene has CDR1 ENHRY and CDR2 SYGVKD. The CDR3 here is CAISDGDLRTDTQYF. In DNA form, the CDR3 reads TGTGCCATCAGTGATGGGGATTTACGCACAGATACGCAGTATTTT.

This CDR3 is CAWSEEAGGLYEQYF. The CDR3 nucleotides are TGTGCCTGGAGTGAGGAGGCCGGGGGTCTCTACGAGCAGTACTTC. The rearrangement joins TRBV30 to TRBJ2-7; perhaps TRBD2 as D (6 bases). The CDR3 has 15 residues. V was pared by 1 base and J by 3 bases, with 16 bases between. Looked up from germline, CDR1 is GTSNPN and CDR2 is SVGIG (reference sequence).

The CDR3, as DNA: TGTGCCAGCAGCTTAATCGGGAGGCAGTTCTTC. Protein product: CASSLIGRQFF. V is TRBV11-2 and J is TRBJ2-1; D possibly corresponds to TRBD2 (6 bases). Germline-derived CDR1 and CDR2 are SGHAT and FQNNGV. V dropped 2 bases and J dropped 12 bases, with 8 bases sitting between them. The CDR3 spans 11 residues. Drawing the rest from reference TRBV11-2 and TRBJ2-1, the complete variable domain is EAGVAQSPRYKIIEKRQSVAFWCNPISGHATLYWYQQILGQGPKLLIQFQNNGVVDDSQLPKDRFSAERLKGVDSTLKIQPAKLEDSAVYLCASSLIGRQFFGPGTRLTVL.

This clonotype was observed a handful of times. The chain has TRBV13 and TRBJ2-1; D might be TRBD1 or TRBD2, each matching 6 bases. Germline lookup yields CDR1 PRHDT and CDR2 FYEKMQ (reference sequence). CDR3 length equals 15 residues. V lost 5 bases to trimming and J lost 4 bases, with 15 bases between them. The CDR3 DNA is TGTGCCAGCAGCATCGGGGGCAAGGCATACAATGAGCAGTTCTTC. It is translated as CASSIGGKAYNEQFF.

This clonotype was detected a few times. CDR3 nucleotide sequence: TGCGCCAGCAGCGCAGGACAGGGGGCAGGCTACGAGCAGTACTTC. Residues: CASSAGQGAGYEQYF. The chain uses TRBV5-1 and TRBJ2-7, with TRBD1 matching over 11 bases. The ends lost 4 bases at V and 3 bases at J; junction bases unmatched: 6. The CDR3 contains 15 residues. Germline CDR1 and CDR2: SGHRS and YFSETQ.

This chain links TRBV5-5 with TRBJ2-5; tentative D call: TRBD2 (6 bases). Germline V gene lookup returns CDR1 SGHKS and CDR2 YYEKEE (reference sequence). V lost 0 bases and J 3 bases, leaving 12 bases between the germline ends. This CDR3 spans 15 amino acids. CDR3 protein: CASSLVGTAKETQYF. CDR3 coding DNA: TGTGCCAGCAGCTTGGTGGGGACTGCCAAAGAGACCCAGTACTTC. Supplemented by reference TRBV5-5 and TRBJ2-5, the full variable domain reads DAGVTQSPTHLIKTRGQQVTLRCSPISGHKSVSWYQQVLGQGPQFIFQYYEKEERGRGNFPDRFSARQFPNYSSELNVNALLLGDSALYLCASSLVGTAKETQYFGPGTRLLVL.

V and J are TRBV2 and TRBJ1-1; D ambiguous. V was pared by 9 bases and J by 5 bases, with 13 bases between. CDR1 is SNHLY and CDR2 is FYNNEI in the germline V gene. The CDR3 sequence is 12 residues long. The chain's CDR3 is CASLDLRTEAFF. Written as DNA, the CDR3 is TGTGCCAGTTTAGACCTGAGGACTGAAGCTTTCTTT.

There are many counts of this clonotype. The chain combines TRBV11-2 with TRBJ2-1; D not certain. The length of the CDR3 is 16 residues. Deletions cut 2 bases from V and 5 bases from J, with 16 bases between. From germline, CDR1 is SGHAT and CDR2 FQNNGV. The DNA of the CDR3 is TGTGCCAGCAGCTTATGGATTATGGCCGGAGACAATGAGCAGTTCTTC. It codes for CASSLWIMAGDNEQFF.

This clonotype was seen ten or more times. CDR3 loop: CATGTDTTYEQYF. The CDR3 region has the DNA TGTGCCACCGGGACGGACACAACCTACGAGCAGTACTTC. The J gene is TRBJ2-7, the V gene TRBV24-1, with D perhaps being TRBD1 or TRBD2 (5 bases each). Deletions cut 9 bases from V and 2 bases from J, with 13 bases between. CDR3 length: 13 residues. Germline V gene data show CDR1 as KGHDR and CDR2 as SFDVKD.

This clonotype turned up a few times. The chain recombines TRBV9 with TRBJ2-1; D might be TRBD2 (7 bases). This CDR3 is 16 amino acids long. Germline CDR1 reads SGDLS; CDR2 reads YYNGEE. V lost 0 bases to trimming and J lost 5 bases, with 15 bases between them. The CDR3: CASSVGGAGVNNEQFF. DNA of the CDR3: TGTGCCAGCAGCGTAGGGGGGGCGGGGGTTAACAATGAGCAGTTCTTC.

The J gene is TRBJ2-7, the V gene TRBV7-9; TRBD1 agrees at 9 bases. The CDR3 has 15 residues. J lost 4 bases, V lost 1 base, and 5 bases had no gene match. Germline CDR1 and CDR2: SEHNR and FQNEAQ (reference sequence). In DNA, the CDR3 is TGTGCCAGCAGCTTAGTACGGGACAGGGAATACGAGCAGTACTTC. It is translated as CASSLVRDREYEQYF. The variable domain in full, with the rest retrieved from reference TRBV7-9 and TRBJ2-7, is DTGVSQNPRHKITKRGQNVTFRCDPISEHNRLYWYRQTLGQGPEFLTYFQNEAQLEKSRLLSDRFSAERPKGSFSTLEIQRTEQGDSAMYLCASSLVRDREYEQYFGPGTRLTVT.

The chain combines TRBV3-1 with TRBJ2-5; D remains unclear. Trimming shortened V by 4 bases and J by 0 bases, and 9 bases separated the two germline ends. The germline gives CDR1 LGHDT, CDR2 YNNKEL (reference sequence). The CDR3 is 14 amino acids. The CDR3 region has the DNA TGTGCCAGCAGCCCCGGACGTTACCAAGAGACCCAGTACTTC. The encoded protein is CASSPGRYQETQYF.

This clonotype came up a few times. The chain carries TRBV27 and TRBJ2-3; the D is unclear. Trimming pared 1 base from V and 3 bases from J, leaving 8 bases between. The length of the CDR3 is 14 residues. The germline V gene encodes CDR1 MNHEY and CDR2 SMNVEV (reference sequence). CDR3 DNA: TGTGCCAGCAGTTTATTCATGGAAACAGATACGCAGTATTTT. It codes for CASSLFMETDTQYF.

V is TRBV7-2 and J is TRBJ2-1; 8 bases are shared with TRBD2. The CDR3 has 15 residues. V dropped 3 bases and J dropped 9; count of bases not matched to a gene: 10. Looked up from germline, CDR1 is SGHTA and CDR2 is FQGNSA. Here the CDR3 reads CASSFVPGGPGEQFF. The DNA for the CDR3 is TGTGCCAGCAGCTTTGTCCCGGGAGGGCCTGGTGAGCAGTTCTTC.